Following are 28 T cell receptor beta chains from one sample sequenced in a study of CD8+ T cells in alopecia areata. Treatment meaning: oral pan-JAK inhibitor, 5-10 mg twice daily. RNA was extracted and reverse transcribed into cDNA as the sequencing template. The table came from immunoSEQ multiplex PCR; TCRdb's copy has only in-frame clones and leaves some out. The sample carries about 190,000 clones, 50% to 75% recorded once. Specimen: CD4+ T cells sorted from blood, collected at week 4, from a patient treated with tofacitinib. These receptors were collected from a human donor with alopecia areata.

This chain links TRBV29-1 with TRBJ2-5, with D hard to call. The CDR3 runs 12 residues. V was cut by 3 bases and J by 2 bases, with 7 bases left in between. The germline V gene has CDR1 SQVTM and CDR2 ANQGSEA. The CDR3: CSVENAQETQYF. The CDR3 DNA sequence: TGCAGCGTTGAGAACGCGCAAGAGACCCAGTACTTC. Combining the CDR3 with reference TRBV29-1 and TRBJ2-5 gives the whole variable domain SAVISQKPSRDICQRGTSLTIQCQVDSQVTMMFWYRQQPGQSLTLIATANQGSEATYESGFVIDKFPISRPNLTFSTLTVSNMSPEDSSIYLCSVENAQETQYFGPGTRLLVL.

The chain has TRBV7-9 and TRBJ2-1; a possible D gene is TRBD2 (6 bases). The CDR3 covers 14 residues. Looked up from germline, CDR1 is SEHNR and CDR2 is FQNEAQ (reference sequence). The V end was cut by 2 bases, the J end by 10 bases, with 15 bases between. In DNA, the CDR3 is TGTGCCAGCAGCTTATCCACCCTTGCGGGGGAGCAGTTCTTC. Translated, it gives CASSLSTLAGEQFF.

The DNA for the CDR3 is TGTGCCAGCAGTGAAATCGGGACAGGGGTCTCCTACAATGAGCAGTTCTTC. Translating gives CASSEIGTGVSYNEQFF. V is TRBV6-1 and J is TRBJ2-1, with 10 positions matching TRBD1. V lost 2 bases to trimming and J lost 0 bases; unmatched junction nucleotides: 4. The CDR3 consists of 17 residues. Germline V gene sequence: CDR1 MNHNS, CDR2 SASEGT.

The chain carries TRBV29-1 and TRBJ2-1; 11 positions match TRBD1. V shed 7 bases, J shed 6 bases, and the junction held 11 bases outside the gene matches. The CDR3 loop spans 15 amino acids. Germline V gene lookup returns CDR1 SQVTM and CDR2 ANQGSEA. Here the CDR3 reads CSAPAGTGGFNEQFF. Written as DNA, the CDR3 is TGCAGCGCCCCGGCTGGGACAGGGGGATTCAATGAGCAGTTCTTC.

This clone has only a few counts. V and J are TRBV6-5 and TRBJ2-3; 9 bases are shared with TRBD1. CDR3 length: 15 amino acids. CDR1 MNHEY and CDR2 SVGAGI come from the germline V gene. V was pared by 2 bases and J by 3 bases, with 3 bases of the junction left unmatched. CDR3 residues: CASSYTGQGTDTQYF. CDR3 sequence (DNA): TGTGCCAGCAGTTACACGGGACAGGGAACAGATACGCAGTATTTT.

The chain is built from TRBV29-1 and TRBJ1-2; D remains unclear. The CDR3 length is 13 residues. Germline CDR1 and CDR2: SQVTM and ANQGSEA. The CDR3 sequence is CSATETVYYGYTF. DNA of the CDR3: TGCAGTGCAACCGAGACGGTCTACTATGGCTACACCTTC.

V and J are TRBV29-1 and TRBJ2-7; 7 nucleotides align to TRBD1. The length of the CDR3 is 13 residues. Germline CDR1 is SQVTM and CDR2 is ANQGSEA. V lost 7 bases and J lost 3; bases outside the gene matches: 9. Written as DNA, the CDR3 is TGCAGCGCCGCAGGGGGTTTCGACTACGAGCAGTACTTC. As protein: CSAAGGFDYEQYF.

In this sample, this clone turned up a few times. This chain uses TRBV7-8 with TRBJ2-3, with TRBD2 matching 12 bases. Germline trimming cut 5 bases from V and 6 bases from J; bases unmatched to any gene: 3. Germline-derived CDR1 and CDR2 are SGHVS and FQNEAQ. The CDR3 extends over 14 amino acids. In DNA, the CDR3 is TGTGCCAGCAGCCTCGGGACTAGCGGGGATACGCAGTATTTT. It encodes CASSLGTSGDTQYF.

V is TRBV4-1 and J is TRBJ2-4; 7 bases line up with TRBD1. The germline CDR1 and CDR2 sequences are MGHRA and YSYEKL. V trimming: 4 bases; J trimming: 6 bases; junction bases outside the gene matches: 12. CDR3 length equals 16 residues. The CDR3 region is CASSLIPTGVRNIQYF. The DNA of the CDR3 is TGCGCCAGCAGCCTCATCCCCACAGGGGTCAGAAACATTCAGTACTTC.

This clone was seen more than once but under ten times. This chain links TRBV5-4 with TRBJ1-6, with D unresolved. This CDR3 is built from 14 residues. The germline CDR1 and CDR2 sequences are SGHNT and YYREEE (reference sequence). V was pared by 0 bases and J by 5 bases, with 6 bases between. The CDR3 spells CASSLEVDNSPLHF. The CDR3 DNA is TGTGCCAGCAGCTTGGAAGTGGATAATTCACCCCTCCACTTT.

This clone was seen a handful of times. The chain recombines TRBV6-5 with TRBJ2-7, with D unresolved. Deletions cut 6 bases from V and 0 bases from J, with 15 bases between. The germline V gene has CDR1 MNHEY and CDR2 SVGAGI. CDR3 size: 15 residues. CDR3 sequence reads: CASSRSMADSYEQYF. The DNA for the CDR3 is TGTGCCAGCAGCCGTTCAATGGCGGACTCCTACGAGCAGTACTTC.

This clone occurred a few times. Here the CDR3 reads CASSLSGSPSTDTQYF. For the CDR3, the DNA is TGTGCCAGCAGCTTATCCGGTAGCCCTAGCACAGATACGCAGTATTTT. This chain links TRBV7-9 with TRBJ2-3; the D is unclear. The CDR3 loop spans 16 amino acids. V was cut by 2 bases and J by 0 bases, with 12 bases left in between. Germline V CDR1 and CDR2: SEHNR, FQNEAQ (reference sequence).

This clone has only a few counts. At the DNA level, this CDR3 is encoded by other sequences in the same sample as well. The chain uses TRBV4-1 and TRBJ2-7, with D unclear. The CDR3 loop spans 13 amino acids. The V end was cut by 1 base, the J end by 1 base, with 5 bases between. Germline V gives CDR1 MGHRA, CDR2 YSYEKL. Here the CDR3 reads CASSQGSSYEQYF. CDR3 bases: TGCGCCAGCAGCCAAGGTTCGTCCTACGAGCAGTACTTC.

The chain joins TRBV5-1 to TRBJ1-2; no clear D. V dropped 2 bases and J dropped 8 bases, with 10 bases sitting between them. The CDR3 contains 12 residues. Germline V lookup: CDR1 SGHRS, CDR2 YFSETQ. CDR3 region: CASSLSGEGYTF. The CDR3 bases are TGCGCCAGCAGCTTATCTGGGGAAGGCTACACCTTC.

The chain uses TRBV27 and TRBJ1-1; maybe TRBD1 (5 bases). CDR3 length equals 15 residues. The ends were cut back, 5 bases at V and 0 bases at J, with 13 bases in the middle. Germline loops: CDR1 MNHEY, CDR2 SMNVEV (reference sequence). CDR3 in DNA: TGTGCCAGCAGTCCCGCGACAGTCATGAACACTGAAGCTTTCTTT. As protein: CASSPATVMNTEAFF.

This clone was recorded a few times. CDR3 DNA: TGTGCCAGCAGCCACCCGAGGACAGGGGGAAATGAGCAGTTCTTC. Its translation: CASSHPRTGGNEQFF. This chain joins TRBV11-2 and TRBJ2-1, with 10 bases lining up with TRBD1. V gave up 5 bases and J gave up 7 bases; unmatched junction bases: 8. Germline V gene lookup returns CDR1 SGHAT and CDR2 FQNNGV. This CDR3 region has 15 residues.

This clone has a handful of counts. The chain combines TRBV6-5 with TRBJ1-2; possible D gene TRBD1, 6 bases. V gave up 0 bases and J gave up 7 bases, with 12 bases separating them. The CDR3 extends over 14 amino acids. Per germline, CDR1 MNHEY and CDR2 SVGAGI. The CDR3 sequence: CASSYSGGPRGYTF. As DNA, the CDR3 is TGTGCCAGCAGTTACTCTGGGGGGCCGCGTGGCTACACCTTC.

J is TRBJ2-4 and V is TRBV30; D call uncertain. V lost 5 bases and J 8 bases, leaving 13 bases between the germline ends. The CDR3 loop spans 12 amino acids. CDR1 and CDR2 from the germline V gene are GTSNPN and SVGIG (reference sequence). The CDR3 bases are TGTGCCTGGTCCACGGGCGCTGACATTCAGTACTTC. This gives the protein CAWSTGADIQYF.

This clone showed up just once. CDR3 nucleotides: TGTGCCAGCAGCAGTAGTACAGGGGGCGACTATGGCTACACCTTC. This encodes CASSSSTGGDYGYTF. This chain connects TRBV11-1 to TRBJ1-2; 9 bases match TRBD1. This CDR3 has 15 residues. Germline CDR1 reads SGHAT; CDR2 reads FQDESV (reference sequence). V lost 5 bases, J lost 3 bases, and 7 bases stayed unmatched.

The chain uses TRBV25-1 and TRBJ2-5, with TRBD2 matching over 10 bases. CDR1 and CDR2 (germline): MGHDK, SYGVNS. The ends lost 7 bases at V and 1 base at J; junction bases unmatched: 6. The CDR3 contains 15 residues. CDR3 sequence reads: CASNPSGGVQETQYF. For the CDR3, the DNA is TGTGCCAGCAATCCTAGCGGGGGCGTCCAAGAGACCCAGTACTTC. Variable domain in full (rest from reference TRBV25-1 and TRBJ2-5): EADIYQTPRYLVIGTGKKITLECSQTMGHDKMYWYQQDPGMELHLIHYSYGVNSTEKGDLSSESTVSRIRTEHFPLTLESARPSHTSQYLCASNPSGGVQETQYFGPGTRLLVL.

This clone was seen only once. The chain couples TRBV4-2 to TRBJ2-1; 12 nucleotides agree with TRBD1. The ends lost 1 base at V and 8 bases at J; junction bases unmatched: 9. Germline V gene lookup returns CDR1 LGHNA and CDR2 YNFKEQ. The CDR3 is 17 amino acids. This CDR3 is CASSQVFGTGGADEQFF. CDR3 bases: TGTGCCAGCAGCCAAGTATTCGGGACAGGGGGCGCGGATGAGCAGTTCTTC.

The J gene is TRBJ1-2, the V gene TRBV5-1, with D unresolved. Germline assignment: CDR1 SGHRS and CDR2 YFSETQ. The V end lost 7 bases, the J end lost 4 bases, and 23 bases lay between the germline ends. This CDR3 region has 16 residues. As DNA, the CDR3 is TGCGCCAGCCTCAGGCAATCGGTTCGAAAGATCTATGGCTACACCTTC. Amino acids: CASLRQSVRKIYGYTF.

This chain joins TRBV6-5 and TRBJ2-5; unclear D gene. This CDR3 has 11 amino acids. The V end lost 4 bases, the J end lost 5 bases, and 5 bases lay between the germline ends. Per the germline V gene, CDR1 is MNHEY and CDR2 is SVGAGI. CDR3 nucleotide sequence: TGTGCCAGCAGTTTCGCGGAGACCCAGTACTTC. Its translation: CASSFAETQYF.

This clone showed up just once. The chain links TRBV7-2 to TRBJ2-5, with 8 bases matching TRBD2. The length of the CDR3 is 13 residues. Losses at the gene ends were 6 bases for V and 4 bases for J; bases not matched to a gene: 4. CDR1 and CDR2 from the germline V gene are SGHTA and FQGNSA. The CDR3 DNA is TGTGCCAGCAGTTACAGCGGGGGAGAGACCCAGTACTTC. This codes for CASSYSGGETQYF.

The chain links TRBV4-1 to TRBJ2-5; D perhaps matches TRBD1 (5 bases). Germline lookup yields CDR1 MGHRA and CDR2 YSYEKL. The CDR3 has 14 residues. With 2 bases removed from V and 4 bases from J, the gap between germline ends came to 11 bases. CDR3 coding DNA: TGCGCCAGCAGCCAACCAGGGCCGGGAGAGACCCAGTACTTC. Protein product: CASSQPGPGETQYF.

This chain uses TRBV4-3 with TRBJ1-4; no firm D call. V was shortened by 0 bases and J by 6 bases, with 11 bases between the two germline ends. From germline, CDR1 is LGHNA and CDR2 YSLEER. The CDR3 runs 15 residues. The CDR3 DNA reads as TGCGCCAGCAGCCAAGAAACGGGCCGCGATGAAAAACTGTTTTTT. Its translation is CASSQETGRDEKLFF.

This clone was seen more than once but under ten times. The V and J genes are TRBV7-2 and TRBJ2-7; 9 nucleotides align to TRBD1. CDR1 and CDR2 (germline): SGHTA, FQGNSA. There are 16 residues in the CDR3. V dropped 2 bases and J dropped 2; count of bases not matched to a gene: 7. CDR3 sequence: CASSLLAGTGTYEQYF. CDR3 nucleotide sequence: TGTGCCAGCAGCTTACTCGCCGGGACAGGGACCTACGAGCAGTACTTC.

This clone was seen more than once but under ten times. This specimen includes other DNA sequences encoding the same CDR3. The rearrangement links TRBV2 to TRBJ2-5; 7 bases match TRBD2. CDR1 is SNHLY and CDR2 is FYNNEI in the germline V gene. CDR3 size: 11 residues. Trimming removed 6 bases from V and 5 bases from J; junction bases left unmatched: 0. DNA of the CDR3: TGTGCCAGCAGCGGGGGGGAGACCCAGTACTTC. Translation gives CASSGGETQYF. The variable domain in full, completed from reference TRBV2 and TRBJ2-5, reads EPEVTQTPSHQVTQMGQEVILRCVPISNHLYFYWYRQILGQKVEFLVSFYNNEISEKSEIFDDQFSVERPDGSNFTLKIRSTKLEDSAMYFCASSGGETQYFGPGTRLLVL.